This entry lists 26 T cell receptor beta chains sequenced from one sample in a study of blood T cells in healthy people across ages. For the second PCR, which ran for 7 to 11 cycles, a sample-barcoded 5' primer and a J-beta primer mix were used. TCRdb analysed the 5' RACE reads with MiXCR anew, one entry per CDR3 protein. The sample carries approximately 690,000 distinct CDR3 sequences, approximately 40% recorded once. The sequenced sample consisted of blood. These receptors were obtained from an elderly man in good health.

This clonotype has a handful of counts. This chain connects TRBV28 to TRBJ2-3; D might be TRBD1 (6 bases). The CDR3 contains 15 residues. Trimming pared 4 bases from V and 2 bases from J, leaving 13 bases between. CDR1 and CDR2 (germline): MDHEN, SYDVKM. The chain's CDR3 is CASSSRGSPTDTQYF. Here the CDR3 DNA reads TGTGCCAGCAGTTCTAGGGGGAGCCCCACAGATACGCAGTATTTT.

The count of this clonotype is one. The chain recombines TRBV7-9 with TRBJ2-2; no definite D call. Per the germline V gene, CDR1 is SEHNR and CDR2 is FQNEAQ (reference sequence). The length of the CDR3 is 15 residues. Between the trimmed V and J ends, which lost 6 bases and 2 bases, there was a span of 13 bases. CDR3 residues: CASREMSANTGELFF. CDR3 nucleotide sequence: TGTGCCAGCAGAGAGATGTCGGCCAACACCGGGGAGCTGTTTTTT.

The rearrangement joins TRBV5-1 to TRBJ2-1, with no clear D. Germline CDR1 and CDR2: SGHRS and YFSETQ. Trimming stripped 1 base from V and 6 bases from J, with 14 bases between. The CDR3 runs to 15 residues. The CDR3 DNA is TGCGCCAGCAGCTTGCTCGGAGACTGGAGCAATGAGCAGTTCTTC. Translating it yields CASSLLGDWSNEQFF.

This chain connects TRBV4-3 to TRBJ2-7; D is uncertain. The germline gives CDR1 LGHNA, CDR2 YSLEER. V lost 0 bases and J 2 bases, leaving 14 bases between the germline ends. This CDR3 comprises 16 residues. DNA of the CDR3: TGCGCCAGCAGCCAAGACCCAGTCAGTGGGACCTACGAGCAGTACTTC. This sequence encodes CASSQDPVSGTYEQYF.

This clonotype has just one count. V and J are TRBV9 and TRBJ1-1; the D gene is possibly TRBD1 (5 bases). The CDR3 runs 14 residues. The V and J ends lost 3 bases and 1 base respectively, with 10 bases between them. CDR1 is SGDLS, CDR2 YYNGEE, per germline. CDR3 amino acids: CASSARGGNTEAFF. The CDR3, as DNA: TGTGCCAGCAGCGCGAGGGGCGGGAACACTGAAGCTTTCTTT.

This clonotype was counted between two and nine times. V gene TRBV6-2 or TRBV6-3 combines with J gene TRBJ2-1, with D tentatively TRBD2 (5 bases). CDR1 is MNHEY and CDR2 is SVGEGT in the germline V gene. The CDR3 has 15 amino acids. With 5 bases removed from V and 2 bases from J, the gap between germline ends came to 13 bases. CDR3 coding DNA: TGTGCCAGCAGTCTAGAGGGTGGAACCTACAATGAGCAGTTCTTC. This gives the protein CASSLEGGTYNEQFF.

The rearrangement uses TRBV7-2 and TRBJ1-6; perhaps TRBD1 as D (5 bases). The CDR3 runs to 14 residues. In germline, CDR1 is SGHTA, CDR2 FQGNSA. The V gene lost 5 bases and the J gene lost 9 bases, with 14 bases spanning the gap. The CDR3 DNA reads TGTGCCAGCAGCGAAAACAGGCTCCTTTCACCCCTCCACTTT. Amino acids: CASSENRLLSPLHF.

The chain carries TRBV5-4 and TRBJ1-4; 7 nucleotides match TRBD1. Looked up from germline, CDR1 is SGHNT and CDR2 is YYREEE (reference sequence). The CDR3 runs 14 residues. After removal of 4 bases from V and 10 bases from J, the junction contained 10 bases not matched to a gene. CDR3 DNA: TGTGCCAGCAGCCCCGAGACAGGGCGACGAAAACTGTTTTTT. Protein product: CASSPETGRRKLFF.

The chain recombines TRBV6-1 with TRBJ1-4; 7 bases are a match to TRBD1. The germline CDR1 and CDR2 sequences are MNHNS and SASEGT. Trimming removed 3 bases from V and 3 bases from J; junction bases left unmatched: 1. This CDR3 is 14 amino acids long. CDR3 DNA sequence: TGTGCCAGCAGTGATGGGACAGCTAATGAAAAACTGTTTTTT. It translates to CASSDGTANEKLFF.

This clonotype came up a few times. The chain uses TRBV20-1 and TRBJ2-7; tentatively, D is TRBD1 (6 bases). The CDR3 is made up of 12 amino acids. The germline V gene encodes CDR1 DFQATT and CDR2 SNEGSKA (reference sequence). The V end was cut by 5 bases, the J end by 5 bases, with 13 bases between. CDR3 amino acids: CSAELTGNEQYF. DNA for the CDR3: TGCAGTGCTGAACTCACAGGGAACGAGCAGTACTTC.

The CDR3 region is CASSPRARGSSRGYTF. The DNA of the CDR3 is TGTGCCAGCAGCCCCCGGGCGAGGGGGTCCTCCCGTGGCTACACCTTC. This sequence joins TRBV7-2 and TRBJ1-2, with a possible D match to TRBD1 (6 bases). The CDR3 runs 16 residues. Trimming took 5 bases from V and 7 from J, leaving 23 bases between them. Germline CDR1 is SGHTA and CDR2 is FQGNSA.

The CDR3 loop reads CASSPTGGVTDTQYF. For the CDR3, the DNA is TGTGCCAGCAGTCCGACAGGGGGCGTAACAGATACGCAGTATTTT. V is TRBV28 and J is TRBJ2-3; 10 nucleotides match TRBD1. The germline gives CDR1 MDHEN, CDR2 SYDVKM. The CDR3 extends over 15 amino acids. V was pared by 5 bases and J by 3 bases, with 5 bases of the junction left unmatched.

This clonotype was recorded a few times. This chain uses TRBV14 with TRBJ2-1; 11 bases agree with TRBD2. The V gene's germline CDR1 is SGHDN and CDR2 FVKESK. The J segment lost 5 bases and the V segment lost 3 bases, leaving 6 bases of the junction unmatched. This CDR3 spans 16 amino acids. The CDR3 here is CASSQGLAGGHNEQFF. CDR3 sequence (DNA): TGTGCCAGCAGCCAGGGTCTAGCGGGGGGACACAATGAGCAGTTCTTC.

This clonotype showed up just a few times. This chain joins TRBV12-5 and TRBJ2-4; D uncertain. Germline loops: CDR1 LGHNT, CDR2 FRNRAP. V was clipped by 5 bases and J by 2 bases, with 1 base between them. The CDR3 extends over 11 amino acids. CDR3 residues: CASGPKNIQYF. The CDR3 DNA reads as TGTGCTAGTGGTCCCAAAAACATTCAGTACTTC.

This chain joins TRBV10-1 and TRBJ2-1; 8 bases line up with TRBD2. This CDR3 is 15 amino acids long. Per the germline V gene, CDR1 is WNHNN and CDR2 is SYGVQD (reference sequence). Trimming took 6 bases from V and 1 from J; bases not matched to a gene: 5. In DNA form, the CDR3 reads TGCGCCAGCAGCCCACTAGCGGATTCCTACAATGAGCAGTTCTTC. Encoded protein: CASSPLADSYNEQFF.

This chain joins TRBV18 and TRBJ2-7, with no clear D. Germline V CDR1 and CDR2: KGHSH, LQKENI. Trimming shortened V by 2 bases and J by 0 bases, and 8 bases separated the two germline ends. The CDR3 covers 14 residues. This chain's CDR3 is CASSPMAGSYEQYF. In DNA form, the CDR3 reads TGTGCCAGCTCACCAATGGCAGGCTCCTACGAGCAGTACTTC.

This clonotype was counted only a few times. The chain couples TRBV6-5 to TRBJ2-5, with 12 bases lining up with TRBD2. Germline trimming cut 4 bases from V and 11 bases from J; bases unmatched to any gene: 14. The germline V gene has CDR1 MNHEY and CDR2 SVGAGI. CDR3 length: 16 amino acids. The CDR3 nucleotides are TGTGCCAGCAGTTCCCCTAGCGGGGGGGCCCACTGGGAGCAGTACTTC. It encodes CASSSPSGGAHWEQYF.

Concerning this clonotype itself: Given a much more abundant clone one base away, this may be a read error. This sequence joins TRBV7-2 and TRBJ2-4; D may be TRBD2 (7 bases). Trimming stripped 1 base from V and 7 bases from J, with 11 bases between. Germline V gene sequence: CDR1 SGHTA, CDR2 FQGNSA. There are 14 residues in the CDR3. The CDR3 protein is CASSLEGGGNIQYF. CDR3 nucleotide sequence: TGTGCCAGCAGCTTAGAAGGCGGGGGCAACATTCAGTACTTC.

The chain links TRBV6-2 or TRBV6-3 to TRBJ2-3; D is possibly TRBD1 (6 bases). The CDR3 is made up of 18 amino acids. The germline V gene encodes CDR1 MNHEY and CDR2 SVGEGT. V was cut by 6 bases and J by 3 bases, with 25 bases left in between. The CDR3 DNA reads TGTGCCAGCAGGATTGGGCGATCAGGGGTTTTTCTTACAGATACGCAGTATTTT. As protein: CASRIGRSGVFLTDTQYF.

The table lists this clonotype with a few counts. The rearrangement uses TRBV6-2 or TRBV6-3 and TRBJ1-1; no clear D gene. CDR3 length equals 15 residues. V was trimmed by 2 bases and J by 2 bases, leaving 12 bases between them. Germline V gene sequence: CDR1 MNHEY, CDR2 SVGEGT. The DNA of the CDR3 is TGTGCCAGCAGTTACCTAGAGAGAGAAAACACTGAAGCTTTCTTT. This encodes CASSYLERENTEAFF.

CDR3 DNA sequence: TGTGCCAGCAGCCAAGGGTCAGGGCGAAAACTGTTTTTT. Translation: CASSQGSGRKLFF. The rearrangement joins TRBV3-1 to TRBJ1-4, with D tentatively TRBD1 (5 bases). From germline, CDR1 is LGHDT and CDR2 YNNKEL (reference sequence). The CDR3 runs to 13 residues. V was trimmed by 1 base and J by 10 bases, leaving 10 bases between them.

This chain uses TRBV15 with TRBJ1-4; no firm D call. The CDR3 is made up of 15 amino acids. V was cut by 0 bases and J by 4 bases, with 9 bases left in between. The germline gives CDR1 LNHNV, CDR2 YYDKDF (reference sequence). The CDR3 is CATSRDFGSNEKLFF. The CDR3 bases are TGTGCCACCAGCAGAGATTTCGGCAGTAATGAAAAACTGTTTTTT.

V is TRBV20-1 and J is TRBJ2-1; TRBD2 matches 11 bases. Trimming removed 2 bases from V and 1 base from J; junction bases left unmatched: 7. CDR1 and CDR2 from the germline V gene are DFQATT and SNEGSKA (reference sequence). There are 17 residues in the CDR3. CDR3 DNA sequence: TGCAGTGCTAGATCCGGGACTAGCGGTAGGTCCTACAATGAGCAGTTCTTC. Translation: CSARSGTSGRSYNEQFF.

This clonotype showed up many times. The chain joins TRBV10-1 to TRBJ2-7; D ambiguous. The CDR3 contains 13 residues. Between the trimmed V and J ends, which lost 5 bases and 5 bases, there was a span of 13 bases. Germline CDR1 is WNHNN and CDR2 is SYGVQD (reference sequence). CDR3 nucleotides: TGCGCCAGCAGTCCCCGCAGGATCGACGAGCAGTACTTC. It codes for CASSPRRIDEQYF.

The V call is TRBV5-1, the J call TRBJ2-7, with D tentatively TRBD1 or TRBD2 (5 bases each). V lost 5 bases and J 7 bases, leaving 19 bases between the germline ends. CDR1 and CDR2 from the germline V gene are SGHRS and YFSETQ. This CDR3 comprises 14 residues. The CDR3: CASRQAGAYNEQYF. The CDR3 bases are TGCGCCAGCAGACAAGCCGGGGCCTACAATGAGCAGTACTTC.

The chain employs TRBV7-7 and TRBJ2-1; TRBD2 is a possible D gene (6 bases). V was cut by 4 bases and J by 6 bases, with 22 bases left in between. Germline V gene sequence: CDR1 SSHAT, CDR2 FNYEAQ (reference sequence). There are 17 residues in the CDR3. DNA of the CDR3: TGTGCCAGCAGCTCAACGACGGGACTTCCTGCGGCCAATGAGCAGTTCTTC. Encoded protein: CASSSTTGLPAANEQFF.